This T cell receptor beta chain emerged from a study of tumor-infiltrating lymphocytes in primary liver carcinoma. Study context: The patient group consisted of men and women aged 30 to 69 years. Tumor staging was T1-T3 N0M0; sizes spanned about 4 to 11 cm across.

Co-extraction yielded RNA and DNA from about 20-30 mg of unsorted bulk tissue. Patients showed chronic HBV infection and an absence of prior treatment. The CDR3 runs 16 residues. Germline V gives CDR1 ENHRY, CDR2 SYGVKD. V was pared by 8 bases and J by 4 bases, with 18 bases between. Findings and limits, study-wide: In tumor-adjacent and tumor-blood pairs, overlap was lower than in tumor region pairs.

As concerns this clonotype: Its antigen remains unidentified.

cDNA specific to TCR beta was made from approximately 0.55 ug of total RNA, with a constant-region primer employed for priming. Slightly modified ARM-PCR, run as three nested multiplex PCR rounds, produced the TCR beta libraries. Running roughly 10 cycles apiece, the first two PCR rounds relied on TRBV1-TRBV30 forward primers together with a C-beta reverse primer. TCRdb passed the multiplex PCR reads through MiXCR, listing each CDR3 protein once. The table shows about 120,000 distinct CDR3 sequences, with roughly 75% occurring only once. The chain is built from TRBV10-3 and TRBJ2-6; D is uncertain. The clonotype originates from a woman aged 55-75 years with primary liver carcinoma and hepatitis B virus infection. Sequencing was performed on tumor-adjacent normal liver tissue. The CDR3, as DNA: TGTGCCATCCACAACATACCCACTGCCGGGGCCAACGTCCTGACTTTC. The encoded protein is CAIHNIPTAGANVLTF.